The present entry profiles one TCR beta chain with its context. The Seattle patients, enrolled during active infection, were followed longitudinally. In the original analysis: Nucleated cell counts were estimated from reference gene primer amplification. This table comes from immunoSEQ multiplex PCR, and its TCRdb copy is limited to in-frame clones, with some not included. V and J calls and clone size come straight from that table; D and trimming were deduced from the DNA. The data contain about 480,000 clones, approximately 89% of them seen just once; the ten biggest clones take up 0.7% to 1%. The entry originates in a study of blood T cell repertoires in COVID-19. Study at large: Some COVID-19 samples were acute and others convalescent; all came from the United States, Italy and Spain. PBMCs, B-cell-depleted T cells, or T cells were the source of the cDNA or gDNA that made up the material.

V was clipped by 7 bases and J by 9 bases, with 22 bases between them. The CDR3 is made up of 15 amino acids. Germline V gene data show CDR1 as MNHEY and CDR2 as SVGAGI. The chain uses TRBV6-5 and TRBJ2-1; possible D gene TRBD1, 6 bases. The sequence was obtained from a man aged 18 to 29 with COVID-19, enrolled during active disease. Sequences were obtained from peripheral blood. CDR3 nucleotide sequence: TGTGCCAGCACCCGTAAGGGGGAACTAACCGGTGAGCAGTTCTTC. It specifies CASTRKGELTGEQFF.